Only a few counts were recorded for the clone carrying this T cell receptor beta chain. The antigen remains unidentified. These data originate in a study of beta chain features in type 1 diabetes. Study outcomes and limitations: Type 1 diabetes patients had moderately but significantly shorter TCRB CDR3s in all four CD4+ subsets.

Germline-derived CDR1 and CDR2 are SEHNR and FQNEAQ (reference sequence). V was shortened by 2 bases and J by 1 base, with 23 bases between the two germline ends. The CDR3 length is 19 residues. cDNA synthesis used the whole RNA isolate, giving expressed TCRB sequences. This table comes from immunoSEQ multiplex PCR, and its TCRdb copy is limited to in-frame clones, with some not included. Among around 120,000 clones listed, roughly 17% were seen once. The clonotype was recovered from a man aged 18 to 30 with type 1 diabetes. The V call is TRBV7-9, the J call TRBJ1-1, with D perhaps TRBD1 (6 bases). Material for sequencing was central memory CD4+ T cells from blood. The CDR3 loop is CASSLPSGSHPGQNTEAFF. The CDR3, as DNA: TGTGCCAGCAGCTTACCCTCAGGCTCTCATCCGGGACAGAACACTGAAGCTTTCTTT.